This T cell receptor beta chain was retrieved from a study of blood T cell repertoires in COVID-19. Turning to the study itself: Italy, Spain and the United States were the sources of the convalescent and acute COVID-19 samples.

Produced via immunoSEQ multiplex PCR; TCRdb's table is partial and in-frame only. This sample has around 280,000 clones, with 88% found just once. Sequenced material: peripheral blood. The clonotype was recovered from a woman aged 25 to 45 with COVID-19, enrolled during active disease.

CDR3 amino acids: CASSAGQGSGANVLTF. CDR3 DNA: TGTGCCAGCAGTGCGGGACAGGGGTCTGGGGCCAACGTCCTGACTTTC. The chain carries TRBV6-4 and TRBJ2-6; 10 bases agree with TRBD1. The CDR3 runs 16 residues. V lost 4 bases to trimming and J lost 1 base; unmatched junction nucleotides: 1. Germline loops: CDR1 MRHNA, CDR2 SNTAGT.